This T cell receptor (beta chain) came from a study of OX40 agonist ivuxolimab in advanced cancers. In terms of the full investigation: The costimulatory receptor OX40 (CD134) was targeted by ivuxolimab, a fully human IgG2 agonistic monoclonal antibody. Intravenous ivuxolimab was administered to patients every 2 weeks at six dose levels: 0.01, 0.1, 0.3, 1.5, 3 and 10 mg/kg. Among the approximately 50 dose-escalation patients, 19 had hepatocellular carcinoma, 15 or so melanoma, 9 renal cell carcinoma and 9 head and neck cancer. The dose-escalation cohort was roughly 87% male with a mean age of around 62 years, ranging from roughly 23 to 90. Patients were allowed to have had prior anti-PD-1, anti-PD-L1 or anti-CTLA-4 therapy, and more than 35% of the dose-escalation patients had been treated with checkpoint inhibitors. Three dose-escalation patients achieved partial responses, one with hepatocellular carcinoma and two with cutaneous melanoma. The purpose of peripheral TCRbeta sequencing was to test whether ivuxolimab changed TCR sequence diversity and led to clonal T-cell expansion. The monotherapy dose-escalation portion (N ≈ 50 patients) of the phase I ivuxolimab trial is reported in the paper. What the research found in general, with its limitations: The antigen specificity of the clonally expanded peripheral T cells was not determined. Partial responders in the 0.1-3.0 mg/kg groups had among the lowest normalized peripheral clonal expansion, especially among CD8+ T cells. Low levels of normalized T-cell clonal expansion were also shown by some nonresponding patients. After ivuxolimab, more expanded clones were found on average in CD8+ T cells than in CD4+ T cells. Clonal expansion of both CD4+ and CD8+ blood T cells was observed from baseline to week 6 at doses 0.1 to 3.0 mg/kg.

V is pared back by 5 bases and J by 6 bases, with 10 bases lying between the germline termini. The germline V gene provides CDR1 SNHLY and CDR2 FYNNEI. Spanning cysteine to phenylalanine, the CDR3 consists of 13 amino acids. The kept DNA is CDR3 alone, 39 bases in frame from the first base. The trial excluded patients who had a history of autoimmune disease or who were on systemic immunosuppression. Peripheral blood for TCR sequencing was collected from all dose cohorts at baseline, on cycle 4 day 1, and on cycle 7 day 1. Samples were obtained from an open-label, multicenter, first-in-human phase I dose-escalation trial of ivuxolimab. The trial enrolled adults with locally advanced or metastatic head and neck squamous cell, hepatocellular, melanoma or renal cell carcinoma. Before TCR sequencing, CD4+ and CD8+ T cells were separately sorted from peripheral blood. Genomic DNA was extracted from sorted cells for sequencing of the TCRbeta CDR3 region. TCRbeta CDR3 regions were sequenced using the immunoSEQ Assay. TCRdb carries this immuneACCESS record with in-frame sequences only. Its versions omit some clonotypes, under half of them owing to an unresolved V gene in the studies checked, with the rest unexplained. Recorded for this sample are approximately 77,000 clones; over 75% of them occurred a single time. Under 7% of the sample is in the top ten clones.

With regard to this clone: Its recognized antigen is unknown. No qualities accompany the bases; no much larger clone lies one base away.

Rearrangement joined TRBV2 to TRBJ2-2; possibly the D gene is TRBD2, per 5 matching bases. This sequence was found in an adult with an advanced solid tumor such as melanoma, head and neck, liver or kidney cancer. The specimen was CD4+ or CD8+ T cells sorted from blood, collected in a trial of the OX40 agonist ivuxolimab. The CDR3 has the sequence CASSRLTPGELFF. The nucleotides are TGTGCCAGCAGTCGACTAACCCCCGGGGAGCTGTTTTTT.